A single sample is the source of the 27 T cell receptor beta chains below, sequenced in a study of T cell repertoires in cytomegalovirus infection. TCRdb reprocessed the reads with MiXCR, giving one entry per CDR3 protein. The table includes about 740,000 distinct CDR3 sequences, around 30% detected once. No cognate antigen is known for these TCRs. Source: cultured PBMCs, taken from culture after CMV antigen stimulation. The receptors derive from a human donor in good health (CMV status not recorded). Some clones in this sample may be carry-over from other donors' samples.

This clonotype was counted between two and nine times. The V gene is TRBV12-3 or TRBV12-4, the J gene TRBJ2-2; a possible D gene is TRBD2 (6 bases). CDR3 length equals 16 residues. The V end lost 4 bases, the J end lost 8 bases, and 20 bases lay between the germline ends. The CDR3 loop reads CASSSAGLLFSGELFF. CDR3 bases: TGTGCCAGCAGTTCCGCGGGACTCTTATTTTCTGGGGAGCTGTTTTTT.

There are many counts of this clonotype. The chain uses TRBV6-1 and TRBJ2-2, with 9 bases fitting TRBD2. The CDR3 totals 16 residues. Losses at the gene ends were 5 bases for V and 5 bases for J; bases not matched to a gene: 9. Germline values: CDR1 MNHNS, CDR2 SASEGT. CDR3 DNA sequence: TGTGCCAGCAGTCCTGTAGCGGGAGACGGTACCGGGGAGCTGTTTTTT. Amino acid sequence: CASSPVAGDGTGELFF.

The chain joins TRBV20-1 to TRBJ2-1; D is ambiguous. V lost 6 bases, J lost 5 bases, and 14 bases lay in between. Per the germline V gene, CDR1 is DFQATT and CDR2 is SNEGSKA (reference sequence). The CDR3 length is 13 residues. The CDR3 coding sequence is TGCAGTGCGCCAGGAGCGTCAAACAATGAGCAGTTCTTC. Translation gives CSAPGASNNEQFF.

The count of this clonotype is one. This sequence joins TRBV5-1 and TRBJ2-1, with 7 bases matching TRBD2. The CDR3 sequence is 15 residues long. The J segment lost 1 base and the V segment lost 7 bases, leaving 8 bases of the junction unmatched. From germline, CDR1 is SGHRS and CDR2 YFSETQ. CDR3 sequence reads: CASQLGGVSYNEQFF. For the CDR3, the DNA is TGCGCCAGCCAGCTGGGGGGGGTTTCCTACAATGAGCAGTTCTTC.

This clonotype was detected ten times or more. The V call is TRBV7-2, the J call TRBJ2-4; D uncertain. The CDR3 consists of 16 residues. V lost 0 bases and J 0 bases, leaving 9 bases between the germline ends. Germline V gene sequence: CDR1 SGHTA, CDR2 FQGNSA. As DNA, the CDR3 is TGTGCCAGCAGCTTAGCGGGATACTTAGCCAAAAACATTCAGTACTTC. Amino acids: CASSLAGYLAKNIQYF.

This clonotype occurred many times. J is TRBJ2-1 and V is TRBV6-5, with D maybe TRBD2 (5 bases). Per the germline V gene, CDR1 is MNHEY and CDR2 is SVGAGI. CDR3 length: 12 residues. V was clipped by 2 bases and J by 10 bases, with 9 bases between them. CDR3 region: CASSYDSGEQFF. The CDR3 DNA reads TGTGCCAGCAGTTACGATTCGGGGGAGCAGTTCTTC.

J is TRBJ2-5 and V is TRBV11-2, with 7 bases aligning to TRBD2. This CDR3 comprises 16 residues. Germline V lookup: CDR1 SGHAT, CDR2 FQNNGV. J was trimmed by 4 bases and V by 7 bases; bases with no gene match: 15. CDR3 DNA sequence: TGTGCCAGCACCCAGGGAGGGAGACCCTTCGCAGAGACCCAGTACTTC. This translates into CASTQGGRPFAETQYF.

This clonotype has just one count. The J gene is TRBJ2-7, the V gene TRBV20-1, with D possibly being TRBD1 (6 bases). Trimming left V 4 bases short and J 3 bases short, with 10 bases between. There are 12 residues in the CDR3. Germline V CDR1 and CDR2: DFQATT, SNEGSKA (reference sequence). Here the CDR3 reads CSAIGDNYEQYF. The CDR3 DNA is TGCAGTGCTATAGGGGACAACTACGAGCAGTACTTC.

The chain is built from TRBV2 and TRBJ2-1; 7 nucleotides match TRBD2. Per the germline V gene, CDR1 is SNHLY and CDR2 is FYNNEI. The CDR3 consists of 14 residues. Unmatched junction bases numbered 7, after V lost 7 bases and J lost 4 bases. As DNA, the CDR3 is TGTGCCAGCACCCCTGGGAGGGCGTACAATGAGCAGTTCTTC. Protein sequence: CASTPGRAYNEQFF. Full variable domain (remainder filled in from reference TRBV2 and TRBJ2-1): EPEVTQTPSHQVTQMGQEVILRCVPISNHLYFYWYRQILGQKVEFLVSFYNNEISEKSEIFDDQFSVERPDGSNFTLKIRSTKLEDSAMYFCASTPGRAYNEQFFGPGTRLTVL.

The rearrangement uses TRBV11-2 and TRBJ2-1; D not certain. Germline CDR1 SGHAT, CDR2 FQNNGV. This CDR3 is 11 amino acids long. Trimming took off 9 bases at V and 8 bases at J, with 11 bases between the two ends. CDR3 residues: CASTGYDEQFF. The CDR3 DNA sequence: TGTGCCAGTACTGGGTACGATGAGCAGTTCTTC.

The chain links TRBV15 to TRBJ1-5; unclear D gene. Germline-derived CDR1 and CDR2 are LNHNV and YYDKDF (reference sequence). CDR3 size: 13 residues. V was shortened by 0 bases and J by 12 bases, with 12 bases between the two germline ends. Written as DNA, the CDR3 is TGTGCCACCAGCAGAGATCCGGAGCAGATCCAGCATTTT. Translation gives CATSRDPEQIQHF.

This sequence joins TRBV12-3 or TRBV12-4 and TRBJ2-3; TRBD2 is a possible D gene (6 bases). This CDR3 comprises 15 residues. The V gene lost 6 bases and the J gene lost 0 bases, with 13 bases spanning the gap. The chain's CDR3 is CASSSAGLSTDTQYF. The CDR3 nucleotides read TGTGCCAGCAGCTCCGCGGGACTGAGCACAGATACGCAGTATTTT.

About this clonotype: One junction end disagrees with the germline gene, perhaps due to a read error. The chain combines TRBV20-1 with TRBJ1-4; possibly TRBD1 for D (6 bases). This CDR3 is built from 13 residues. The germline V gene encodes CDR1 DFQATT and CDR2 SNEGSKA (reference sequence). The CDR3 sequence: CSARGGGAEKLFF. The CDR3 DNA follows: TGCAGTGCGAGAGGAGGGGGTGCGGAAAAACTGTTTTTT.

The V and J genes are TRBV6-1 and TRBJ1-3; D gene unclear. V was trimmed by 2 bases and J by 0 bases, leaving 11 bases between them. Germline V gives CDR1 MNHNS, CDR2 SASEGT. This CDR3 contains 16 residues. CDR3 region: CASSEISASSGNTIYF. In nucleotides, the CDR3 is TGTGCCAGCAGTGAAATCTCAGCCTCCTCTGGAAACACCATATATTTT.

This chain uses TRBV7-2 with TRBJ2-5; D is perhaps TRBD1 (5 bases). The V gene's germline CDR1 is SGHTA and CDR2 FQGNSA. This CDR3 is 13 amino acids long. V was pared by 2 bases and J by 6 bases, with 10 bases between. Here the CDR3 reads CASSLRGTKTQYF. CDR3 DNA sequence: TGTGCCAGCAGCTTAAGGGGTACAAAGACCCAGTACTTC.

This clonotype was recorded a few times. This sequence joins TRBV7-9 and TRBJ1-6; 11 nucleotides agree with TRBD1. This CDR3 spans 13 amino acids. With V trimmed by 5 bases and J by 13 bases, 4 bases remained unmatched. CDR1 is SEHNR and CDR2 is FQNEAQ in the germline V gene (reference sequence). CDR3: CASSARDRGPLHF. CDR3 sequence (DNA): TGTGCCAGCAGCGCGCGGGACAGGGGGCCCCTCCACTTT.

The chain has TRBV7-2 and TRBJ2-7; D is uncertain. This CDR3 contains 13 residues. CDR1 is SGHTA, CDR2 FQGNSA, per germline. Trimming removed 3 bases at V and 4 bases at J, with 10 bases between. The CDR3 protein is CASSLWSGYEQYF. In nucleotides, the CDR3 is TGTGCCAGCAGCTTGTGGAGTGGATACGAGCAGTACTTC.

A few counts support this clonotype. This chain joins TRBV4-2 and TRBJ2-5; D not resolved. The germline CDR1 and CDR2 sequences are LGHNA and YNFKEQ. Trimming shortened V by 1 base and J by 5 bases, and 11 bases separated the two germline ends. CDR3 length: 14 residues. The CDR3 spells CASSQGVQQETQYF. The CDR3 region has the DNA TGTGCCAGCAGCCAAGGGGTCCAGCAGGAGACCCAGTACTTC.

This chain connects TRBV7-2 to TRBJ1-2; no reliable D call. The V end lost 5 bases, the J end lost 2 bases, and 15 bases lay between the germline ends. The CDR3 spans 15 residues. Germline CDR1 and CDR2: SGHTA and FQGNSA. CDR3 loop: CASSHPPGGNYGYTF. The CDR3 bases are TGTGCCAGCAGCCACCCGCCGGGCGGGAACTATGGCTACACCTTC.

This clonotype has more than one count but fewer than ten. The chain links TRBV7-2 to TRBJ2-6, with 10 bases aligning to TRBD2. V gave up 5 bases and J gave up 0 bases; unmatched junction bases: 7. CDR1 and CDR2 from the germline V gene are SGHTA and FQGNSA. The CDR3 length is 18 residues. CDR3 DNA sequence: TGTGCCAGCAGCCTAACTAGCGGGACCGCCTCTGGGGCCAACGTCCTGACTTTC. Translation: CASSLTSGTASGANVLTF.

CDR3 DNA: TGCAGTGCCCCAAAGACTGGTCGCACAGATACGCAGTATTTT. Its translation: CSAPKTGRTDTQYF. The J gene is TRBJ2-3, the V gene TRBV20-1, with no clear D. CDR3 length equals 14 residues. V was trimmed by 6 bases and J by 1 base, leaving 14 bases between them. Germline V gene data show CDR1 as DFQATT and CDR2 as SNEGSKA (reference sequence).

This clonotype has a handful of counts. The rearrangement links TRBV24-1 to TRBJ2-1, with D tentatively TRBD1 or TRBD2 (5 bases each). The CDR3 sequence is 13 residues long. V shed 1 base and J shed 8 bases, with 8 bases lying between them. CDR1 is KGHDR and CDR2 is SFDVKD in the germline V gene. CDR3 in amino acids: CATSDFLGDEQFF. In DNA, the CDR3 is TGTGCCACCAGTGATTTTTTGGGGGATGAGCAGTTCTTC.

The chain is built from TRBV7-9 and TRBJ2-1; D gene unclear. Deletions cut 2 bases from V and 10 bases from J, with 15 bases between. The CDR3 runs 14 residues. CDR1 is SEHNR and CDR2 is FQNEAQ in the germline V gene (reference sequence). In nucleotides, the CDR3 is TGTGCCAGCAGCTTACCGGATCGGGTAGACGAGCAGTTCTTC. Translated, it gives CASSLPDRVDEQFF. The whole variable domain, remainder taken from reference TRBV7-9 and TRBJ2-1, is DTGVSQNPRHKITKRGQNVTFRCDPISEHNRLYWYRQTLGQGPEFLTYFQNEAQLEKSRLLSDRFSAERPKGSFSTLEIQRTEQGDSAMYLCASSLPDRVDEQFFGPGTRLTVL.

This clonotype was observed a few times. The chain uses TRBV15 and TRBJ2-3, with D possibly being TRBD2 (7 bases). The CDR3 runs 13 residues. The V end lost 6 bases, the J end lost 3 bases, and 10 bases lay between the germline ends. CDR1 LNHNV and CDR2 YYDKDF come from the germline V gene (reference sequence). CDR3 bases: TGTGCCACCAGGGGGGGGGCGACAGATACGCAGTATTTT. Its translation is CATRGGATDTQYF.

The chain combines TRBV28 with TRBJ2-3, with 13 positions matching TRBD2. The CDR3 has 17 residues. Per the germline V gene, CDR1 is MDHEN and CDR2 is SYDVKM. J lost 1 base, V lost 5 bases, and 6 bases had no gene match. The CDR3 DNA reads TGTGCCAGCAGTCCGGGACTAGCGGGGCGCGGCACAGATACGCAGTATTTT. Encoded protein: CASSPGLAGRGTDTQYF.

CDR3 protein: CASYHKRDTDTQYF. The CDR3 DNA follows: TGTGCCAGCTACCACAAGCGGGACACAGATACGCAGTATTTT. This chain uses TRBV18 with TRBJ2-3; 7 bases agree with TRBD2. The CDR3 is made up of 14 amino acids. Germline V gene data show CDR1 as KGHSH and CDR2 as LQKENI. Trimming at V came to 7 bases and at J to 2 bases, leaving 6 bases not matched to a gene.

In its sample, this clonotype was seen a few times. The CDR3 protein is CASSLARGGNYGYTF. The CDR3 DNA reads TGTGCCAGCAGCTTAGCGAGGGGGGGGAACTATGGCTACACCTTC. J is TRBJ1-2 and V is TRBV7-2; TRBD1 might be the D (6 bases). CDR1 and CDR2 (germline): SGHTA, FQGNSA. The germline V and J ends were trimmed by 0 bases and 2 bases, with 10 bases remaining between them. The CDR3 has 15 residues.